These T cell receptor beta chains were read from a single sample in a study of a mutant IDH1 vaccine in newly diagnosed glioma. These receptors lack a known antigen. Clones were sequenced by immunoSEQ multiplex PCR, and TCRdb holds only the in-frame ones, with some missing. The sample lists more than 30,000 clones, around 90% seen once, with roughly 20% in the top ten. The input for sequencing was PBMCs, taken from a glioma patient whose treatment included an IDH1 peptide vaccine. These receptors all stem from a man in his late teens or twenties with glioma. Each CDR3 is given with its conserved first and last residue. The order of the fields is J gene, CDR3 length, V gene, CDR3 protein.

>TRBJ1-5|14|TRBV18
CASSAGFRNQPQHF
>TRBJ2-6|18|TRBV5-4
CASSWRGSLHSGANVLTF
>TRBJ2-1|11|TRBV29-1
CSTYAAAEQFF
>TRBJ2-2|14|TRBV30
CAWRMGGVAGELFF
>TRBJ1-3|14|TRBV30
CASDRVGSGNTIYF
>TRBJ2-3|13|TRBV7-6
CASSLDNTDTQYF
>TRBJ1-2|11|TRBV20-1
CRPEGDYGYTF
>TRBJ2-5|15|TRBV5-1
CASSPSGRVVETQYF
>TRBJ1-5|15|TRBV7-2
CASSLGQGVGQPQHF
>TRBJ2-7|13|TRBV5-1
CASSLSTTSEQYF
>TRBJ2-5|17|TRBV2
CASTQRGGSGWQETQYF
>TRBJ1-2|14|TRBV6-5
CASTKIDRAGGYTF
>TRBJ2-7|15|TRBV7-9
CASSLVGLAGDEQYF
>TRBJ1-1|14|TRBV6-5
CASRRDIGRTEAFF
>TRBJ1-1|12|TRBV29-1
CSVPDWNTEAFF
>TRBJ2-1|16|TRBV14
CASSSGLLSSYNEQFF
>TRBJ2-2|16|TRBV10-3
CAISELRTGRTGELFF
>TRBJ1-1|13|TRBV27
CASSLRNGAGAFF
>TRBJ1-1|15|TRBV10-3
CAISEGPGRGTEAFF
>TRBJ1-1|13|TRBV28
CASRSGLNTEAFF
>TRBJ2-7|18|TRBV27
CASLLTGGPTGTSGKPYF
>TRBJ2-5|13|TRBV5-1
CASSLAGGETQYF
>TRBJ1-1|11|TRBV19
CASKEGTEAFF
>TRBJ2-1|16|TRBV7-2
CASSLTSGRHYNEQFF
>TRBJ2-3|14|TRBV5-4
CASSGTSAPNTQYF
>TRBJ2-7|14|TRBV6-1
CASSGGVPPHEQYF
>TRBJ1-1|12|TRBV4-1
CATSGLGTEAFF
>TRBJ2-2|18|TRBV4-2
CASSQALLAGGSTGELFF
>TRBJ2-5|16|TRBV5-6
CASSGRTSGWKETQYF
>TRBJ1-2|17|TRBV4-1
CASSPATGTGNSYGYTF
>TRBJ2-1|12|TRBV7-2
CASSLGPSEQFF
>TRBJ1-1|12|TRBV28
CASIPGQGRAFF
>TRBJ2-2|12|TRBV6-5
CASSTEVGELFF
>TRBJ2-1|15|TRBV27
CASSGGTSANNEQFF
>TRBJ2-3|13|TRBV29-1
CSVDGVGADTQYF
>TRBJ2-5|13|TRBV6-5
CASRGTGGKTQYF
>TRBJ2-1|16|TRBV30
CACKSYLAGVYNEQFF
>TRBJ2-7|13|TRBV28
CASSLVGNYEQYF
>TRBJ1-1|14|TRBV7-9
CASSSTGRYTEAFF
>TRBJ1-1|15|TRBV9
CASSANSQGATEAFF
>TRBJ2-7|12|TRBV5-6
CASSPVGAEQYF
>TRBJ1-1|13|TRBV6-5
CASSLTSNTEAFF
>TRBJ1-2|13|TRBV6-5
CASSPGTGYGYTF
>TRBJ2-7|14|TRBV7-7
CASSQNPGAYEQYF
>TRBJ2-5|13|TRBV6-1
CASNSRRQETQYF
>TRBJ1-2|13|TRBV6-5
CASSRQGNYGYTF